Listed below are T cell receptor beta chains from one sample, sequenced in a study of Graves' ophthalmopathy and Graves' hyperthyroidism. TCRdb passed the multiplex PCR reads through MiXCR, listing each CDR3 protein once. This sample has 600,000 to 650,000 distinct CDR3 sequences, with 22% found just once. The specimen was peripheral blood. The source of these receptors is a woman aged 18-29 years with stable Graves' hyperthyroidism. Some clones in this sample may be carry-over from other donors' samples. Both conserved end residues are part of each CDR3. D genes are given only for firm matches. Where a row states a size, it is once, few, many or the class of an expanded clone; other rows omit it.

V: TRBV30; J: TRBJ2-5; size: many; D: -; CDR3: CAWSVQSQETQYF; DNA: TGTGCCTGGAGTGTTCAGAGCCAAGAGACCCAGTACTTC
V: TRBV29-1; J: TRBJ1-1; size: many; D: TRBD1; CDR3: CSVWGRGFTEAFF; DNA: TGCAGCGTTTGGGGCAGGGGGTTTACTGAAGCTTTCTTT
V: TRBV6-1; J: TRBJ2-5; size: -; D: -; CDR3: CASSPGQGWQETQYF; DNA: TGTGCCAGCAGTCCAGGGCAGGGATGGCAAGAGACCCAGTACTTC
V: TRBV2; J: TRBJ2-7; size: many; D: -; CDR3: CASWDGGYEQYF; DNA: TGTGCCAGCTGGGACGGGGGCTACGAGCAGTACTTC
V: TRBV28; J: TRBJ2-7; size: many; D: -; CDR3: CASRQTGRLGEQYF; DNA: TGTGCCAGCAGGCAAACGGGACGGCTTGGCGAGCAGTACTTC
V: TRBV5-1; J: TRBJ2-7; size: few; D: -; CDR3: CASYGQSPYEQYF; DNA: TGCGCCAGCTATGGACAGAGTCCCTACGAGCAGTACTTC
V: TRBV7-9; J: TRBJ2-7; size: many; D: -; CDR3: CASSLADGAYEQYF; DNA: TGTGCCAGCAGCTTAGCGGACGGAGCCTACGAGCAGTACTTC
V: TRBV5-1; J: TRBJ1-2; size: -; D: -; CDR3: CASSLSTSYGYTF; DNA: TGCGCCAGCAGCTTGAGTACATCATATGGCTACACCTTC
V: TRBV20-1; J: TRBJ2-7; size: -; D: -; CDR3: CSARDLSRTEIYVQYF; DNA: TGTAGTGCTAGAGACCTCTCACGGACGGAAATATACGTGCAGTACTTC
V: TRBV6-1; J: TRBJ1-2; size: many; D: TRBD1; CDR3: CASTNYRGLNYGYTF; DNA: TGTGCCAGCACAAATTACAGGGGCCTTAACTATGGCTACACCTTC
V: TRBV11-2; J: TRBJ1-3; size: many; D: -; CDR3: CASSTGTGNTIYF; DNA: TGTGCCAGCAGCACCGGGACAGGAAACACCATATATTTT
V: TRBV20-1; J: TRBJ1-5; size: -; D: TRBD1; CDR3: CSARSRDRRYNQPQHF; DNA: TGCAGTGCTAGGTCCCGGGACAGAAGGTATAATCAGCCCCAGCATTTT
V: TRBV12-3/TRBV12-4; J: TRBJ2-7; size: -; D: -; CDR3: CASGNRHFYEQYF; DNA: TGTGCCAGCGGAAACCGACATTTCTACGAGCAGTACTTC
V: TRBV6-5; J: TRBJ2-2; size: -; D: TRBD2; CDR3: CASSWTSGGANTGELFF; DNA: TGTGCCAGCAGTTGGACTAGCGGGGGGGCGAACACCGGGGAGCTGTTTTTT
V: TRBV6-5; J: TRBJ2-5; size: many; D: -; CDR3: CASSYSTAGARETQYF; DNA: TGTGCCAGCAGTTACTCGACGGCGGGGGCTCGAGAGACCCAGTACTTC
V: TRBV5-1; J: TRBJ2-5; size: few; D: TRBD2; CDR3: CASKLGGGGGAREAQYF; DNA: TGCGCCAGCAAATTGGGAGGCGGCGGGGGGGCCCGAGAGGCCCAGTACTTC
V: TRBV27; J: TRBJ1-5; size: many; D: -; CDR3: CASSLGAGVQHF; DNA: TGTGCCAGCAGTTTAGGGGCGGGAGTCCAGCATTTT